This TCR beta chain appears in the sequencing data of a study of cytomegalovirus exposure and HLA in healthy donors (dated by TCRdb to the late 2010s). Background for the entire study: An earlier analysis of 587 of the donors reported over 250 Gb of sequence data and 95 million to 140 million unique TCR beta sequences obtained from about 170 million T cells. Around 300 gigabases of sequencing data and roughly 90 million unique TCR sequences were included in an early release covering about 700 HLA-typed donors. Of the roughly 420 genotyped donors, 80% to 90% were placed in the genetic ancestry cluster associated with self-reported Caucasian donors. The aim of the study was to test whether cataloging public T cell receptors could identify signatures of past pathogen exposure. Using immunosequencing, the study profiled T cell repertoires from about 650 subjects and related those repertoires to cytomegalovirus serostatus. A separate validation cohort of approximately 120 different subjects was used in addition to the approximately 700-subject first cohort. To predict cytomegalovirus infection status, the study combined high-throughput TCR immunosequencing, statistical association of individual TCRs with disease status, and machine learning. A later analysis re-examined previously published TCR beta repertoires from more than 600 donors and added high-resolution HLA genotyping to investigate patterns of TCR occurrence. Rather than drawing on any new phenotypic data, the later analysis identified candidate immune exposures from TCR beta sequences and the way those sequences occurred across donors. An earlier analysis of 450 to 750 of the donors used high-throughput TCR beta sequencing to judge whether each TCR beta V gene segment behaved as functional or pseudogenic. Donor age, sex, ethnicity and CMV serostatus were compiled together with the repertoire data. In a later genetic analysis, genome-wide SNP genotypes for about three fifths of the roughly 670 donors were used, and that subset was treated as a discovery cohort. Every repertoire in the discovery cohort had been generated on one and the same sequencing platform. HLA typing covered class I and class II loci at four-digit resolution. Typing coverage varied by locus: roughly 629-630 donors for A, B, C, DRB1 and DQB1; around 560 for DQA1; 606 for DPA1; about 450 for DPB1. About 5 DR-DQ haplotypes were handled as single units for association and clustering, since linkage in the cohort was strong. Across some 400 genotyped donors of the cohort, an average of approximately 220,000 unique TCR beta nucleotide sequences per donor were sequenced, and roughly 20% of those sequences were non-productive. Results the study describes overall, beyond this receptor: Strong co-occurrence of HLA alleles, especially DR and DQ, made assigning TCR associations to individual alleles difficult. Roughly uniform sequencing depth across donors was assumed in presence/absence analyses, although this assumption may not hold. Roughly 17 rarely observed V segments, including chromosome 9 orphons, were excluded from the earlier analysis of approximately 500 of the donors because counts were too low. This cohort had only TCR beta chains sequenced, and the lack of alpha or paired-chain data limited which features could be detected. Immune exposure information for the cohort was limited to CMV serostatus. A later genetic analysis reported fewer N-insertions in productive TCRs among donors in an Asian-associated ancestry cluster than the roughly 650-donor mean. Three of the identified cytomegalovirus-associated TCR beta chains were confirmed in vitro to be specific for cytomegalovirus antigens. Broadly in line with IMGT annotations, most TCR beta V segments showed up in productive rearrangements about 87% or about 30% of the time in an earlier analysis of some 590 of the donors. A further reported finding was that TCR beta sequences accurately predicted the HLA-A and HLA-B alleles for most subjects in the first cohort. Because some donors lacked HLA typing at each locus, the association tests relied only on the typed subset. In a later analysis, several top co-occurrence clusters were reported to appear linked to parvovirus B19, influenza, CMV and Epstein-Barr virus. A later analysis found that most CMV-associated TCR beta chains appeared HLA-restricted, with HLA associations seemingly driven largely by CMV exposure. A later analysis found that HLA-associated TCR beta chains were more clonally expanded and had lower generation probabilities than equally common non-associated chains. Linkage disequilibrium might explain the correlated functional status among segregating V segments, but an unknown experimental factor could not be ruled out. In a later analysis, the rate of TCR association differed among HLA loci, with DRB1 alleles having the most associated TCRs and HLA-C alleles having the fewest. A later analysis associated roughly 17,000 TCR beta sequences with specific HLA alleles at a false discovery rate of 0.05. The study listed approximately 150 TCR beta chains as associated with cytomegalovirus. According to the authors, the approach could potentially be generalized to other disease states and immunological phenotypes. In both the original and validation cohorts, the classifier was reported to diagnose cytomegalovirus status with high specificity and sensitivity. Most TCR sequences were seen in very few donors, while some public TCRs were found in many individuals. The sequencing pipeline was judged likely to have produced a cluster of highly shared sequence variants as a technical artifact. A later genetic analysis associated a missense DCLRE1C variant with V-gene and J-gene trimming of TCR beta chains, and an independent cohort replicated the association. Because the 87-base-pair reads could not distinguish some IMGT-functional V segments, including TRBV6-2 and TRBV6-3, those segments were excluded.

In total, approximately 690 healthy bone marrow donors made up the cohort. At the time of sampling, all cohort members were nominally healthy, though unrecorded immune exposures were likely present. The donor tested CMV seronegative, placing the donor among the 300 to 450 seronegative members of the cohort. A peripheral blood sample was collected from each donor, and TCR beta sequencing was performed on peripheral blood mononuclear cells. The Qiagen DNeasy Blood Extraction Kit was used to extract genomic DNA from the blood cell samples. Library construction relied on the immunoSEQ multiplex PCR assay. A mixture of 60 forward primers for TCR Vbeta segments and 13 reverse primers for TCR Jbeta segments was used in the multiplex PCR. The CDR3 region of rearranged TCR beta genes was amplified from genomic DNA with a multiplex PCR assay. The amplified TCR beta libraries were sequenced on the Illumina HiSeq System as 87-base-pair reads. Under the source paper's analysis protocol: A later analysis counted approximately 76 million unique TCR beta chains across the 640 or so repertoires, and approximately 11 million of these chains were shared by at least two donors. Raw reads were error-corrected and collapsed into unique sequences by a nearest-neighbor algorithm in which closely related sequences were merged to remove PCR and sequencing errors. V, D and J gene segments were assigned by aligning CDR3 sequences to IMGT reference sequences. For a sequence to be retained, a match of at least six nucleotides was required to both a V gene segment and a J gene segment. A rearrangement counted as productive if the CDR3 had no stop codons and remained in frame with V and J, and every other rearrangement counted as non-productive. CDR3 was defined by IMGT convention, running from the second conserved V-encoded cysteine to the conserved J-encoded phenylalanine. Sequences without an unambiguous match to a single V gene segment were excluded from the earlier analysis of about 600 of the donors. An earlier analysis of around 600 of the donors classified V segments as functional when productive rearrangements were above 56.7% and as segregating when the standard deviation between donors was above 5%. A statistical classification framework was built to diagnose cytomegalovirus status from the catalog of TCR beta chain sequences. V and J gene assignment, in a later analysis, came from comparing TCR nucleotide sequences with IMGT/GENE-DB human TR gene sequences. In a later analysis, CDR3 sequences and most-parsimonious VDJ recombination scenarios were assigned using the TCRdist pipeline. In a later analysis, every TCR beta chain was defined by the combination of its CDR3 amino acid sequence and its V-gene family, and reads without a unique V-gene family were dropped. To address suspected cross-contamination and a sequencing artifact, a later analysis removed 550 to 750 highly shared, low-generation-probability nucleotide sequences. In a later analysis, a clonal expansion index for each public chain was calculated from normalized within-repertoire ranks of inferred template counts. In a later analysis, generation probabilities were computed using a VDJ recombination model fitted to out-of-frame rearrangements, and the results were checked against IGoR. Hypergeometric tests were used in a later analysis to score TCR-TCR, TCR-HLA and TCR-CMV co-occurrence, with a repertoire-size bias correction applied to the TCR pairs. To estimate false discovery rates, a later analysis permuted the HLA or CMV assignments 20 times. In a later analysis, co-occurring TCRs were grouped with DBSCAN, and TCRdist sequence similarity was added when clustering was performed within HLA-allele-positive subsets. Repertoires with fewer than 30,000 or more than 120,000 public chains were left out of co-occurrence clustering, as were a handful of repertoires with anomalous nucleotide sharing. In its TCRdb copy, this immuneACCESS table keeps in-frame sequences only and misses some clones. Where compared with another copy, unresolved V genes explain less than half of these, and the others have no known cause. That table supplies the V and J calls and clone size; D and trimming were determined from the DNA. Within this sample are approximately 100,000 clones, with around 73% of them counted one time only. The ten most abundant clones make up approximately 1.7% of the sample.

Concerning this clone itself: Its antigen specificity is not known. No qualities accompany the bases; no much larger clone lies one base away.

The CDR3 contains 15 residues, cysteine and phenylalanine counted. The kept DNA is CDR3 alone, 45 bases in frame from the first base. The germline ends are 14 bases apart after V is trimmed by 3 bases and J by 4 bases. According to the germline V gene (reference sequence), CDR1 reads SGHNT and CDR2 reads YYREEE. The receptor's source is a woman aged 40-49 years in good health and CMV-seronegative. The sequence links TRBV5-4 to TRBJ1-3; the D gene is perhaps TRBD1, from 6 matching bases. Sequencing input: PBMCs. The nucleotides are TGTGCCAGCAGCTCAGATTCAGGGGCCGGAAACACCATATATTTT. Its translation reads: CASSSDSGAGNTIYF.